The 2 T cell receptor beta chains below all came from one sample that was sequenced in a study of cytomegalovirus exposure and HLA in healthy donors. Amplification used 60 Vbeta primers and 13 Jbeta primers. Repertoires were generated with immunoSEQ multiplex PCR, while TCRdb's copy carries only in-frame clones and drops some. Recorded for this sample: under 200,000 clones. The sequenced sample was PBMCs. All receptors come from a man younger than 45 in good health and CMV-seronegative.

V and J are TRBV5-1 and TRBJ1-1, with no clear D. Looked up from germline, CDR1 is SGHRS and CDR2 is YFSETQ. Trimming took off 0 bases at V and 1 base at J, with 13 bases between the two ends. The CDR3 has 16 residues. In nucleotides, the CDR3 is TGCGCCAGCAGCTTGGATGCGTTGAGGGAGAACACTGAAGCTTTCTTT. It is translated as CASSLDALRENTEAFF. Together with reference TRBV5-1 and TRBJ1-1, the CDR3 gives the full variable domain: KAGVTQTPRYLIKTRGQQVTLSCSPISGHRSVSWYQQTPGQGLQFLFEYFSETQRNKGNFPGRFSGRQFSNSRSEMNVSTLELGDSALYLCASSLDALRENTEAFFGQGTRLTVV.

This chain connects TRBV19 to TRBJ2-5; possibly TRBD1 for D (6 bases). V shed 8 bases and J shed 3 bases, with 10 bases lying between them. The CDR3 loop spans 12 amino acids. CDR1 LNHDA and CDR2 SQIVND come from the germline V gene (reference sequence). CDR3 in amino acids: CASSTGKETQYF. CDR3 nucleotides: TGTGCCAGTTCCACAGGGAAAGAGACCCAGTACTTC.